This T cell receptor beta chain originates from a study of T cell changes during pregnancy in multiple sclerosis. Here immunoSEQ multiplex PCR was the method, and the copy in TCRdb shows in-frame clones only, minus some. This sample yields 65,000 or so clones, of which 90% are seen a single time; roughly 2.1% belongs to the top ten. The germline V gene has CDR1 MGHRA and CDR2 YSYEKL. V gave up 1 base and J gave up 3 bases, with 7 bases separating them. The CDR3 is 13 residues long. The sequencing here drew on peripheral blood, taken in the second trimester of pregnancy. This TCR was sampled from a female donor in good health, enrolled as a control in a pregnancy study. V usage is TRBV4-1 and J usage is TRBJ2-7, with D maybe TRBD1 (5 bases). The CDR3 coding sequence is TGCGCCAGCAGCCAAGGGACAAGCTACGAGCAGTACTTC. This sequence encodes CASSQGTSYEQYF.